This T cell receptor beta chain was retrieved from a study of post-analysis software for immune sequencing data. Overall study findings and caveats: There was significantly lower normalized Chao1 diversity in multiple sclerosis patients than in controls. Relative to controls, patients had several TRBV segments at higher frequency, with TRBV5-6, TRBV5-1 and TRBV20-1 among these.

Unique molecular identifiers were carried by the TCR beta cDNA libraries. Each CDR3 protein is one row after TCRdb ran MiXCR on the PCR reads. Of 740,000 or so distinct CDR3 sequences in the sample, roughly 50% are singletons; the top ten hold roughly 4.4%. V dropped 1 base and J dropped 9 bases, with 10 bases sitting between them. Germline V gene sequence: CDR1 LNHDA, CDR2 SQIVND (reference sequence). This CDR3 is 13 amino acids long. Comments on this clonotype: The antigen is unknown.

The TCR originated in a girl under 18 with multiple sclerosis. Sequencing input: blood. V is TRBV19 and J is TRBJ2-1; the D gene could be TRBD1 or TRBD2 (5 bases each). The CDR3 loop is CASSIVGVSEQFF. As DNA, the CDR3 is TGTGCCAGTAGTATAGTGGGGGTAAGTGAGCAGTTCTTC.